A selection of T cell receptor beta chains follows, all from one sample in a study of blood T cell dynamics during melanoma immunotherapy. Repertoires were generated with immunoSEQ multiplex PCR, while TCRdb's copy carries only in-frame clones and drops some. The table records more than 14,000 clones, 87% of them present only once. Here the sequenced sample was blood, taken from a patient treated with checkpoint blockade. These receptor sequences come from a human donor with melanoma. The CDR3 runs from the conserved cysteine through the conserved F or W. Fields, in order: clone size, D gene, V gene, J gene, CDR3 length, CDR3 protein, CDR3 DNA. A D gene is named only where the DNA matches it firmly. Rows give clone size only sometimes, using once, few, many, or a class for an expanded clone.

size: .; D: .; V: TRBV28; J: TRBJ2-1; length: 11; CDR3: CASTSSYEQFF; DNA: TGTGCCAGCACCTCGAGTTATGAGCAGTTCTTC
size: .; D: TRBD1; V: TRBV7-2; J: TRBJ2-7; length: 15; CDR3: CASSSMGQGVYEQYF; DNA: TGTGCCAGCAGCTCGATGGGACAGGGCGTCTACGAGCAGTACTTC
size: once; D: .; V: TRBV6-5; J: TRBJ2-1; length: 13; CDR3: CASRGRSYNEQFF; DNA: TGTGCCAGCAGGGGTCGGTCCTACAATGAGCAGTTCTTC
size: .; D: .; V: TRBV19; J: TRBJ1-2; length: 14; CDR3: CASNPGQLPKGYTF; DNA: TGTGCCAGTAATCCTGGACAGCTTCCTAAGGGCTACACCTTC
size: .; D: .; V: TRBV30; J: TRBJ2-3; length: 11; CDR3: CAWSVTDTQYF; DNA: TGTGCCTGGAGTGTTACAGATACGCAGTATTTT
size: .; D: .; V: TRBV5-4; J: TRBJ2-7; length: 15; CDR3: CASSLAGGGPYEQYF; DNA: TGTGCCAGCAGCTTGGCCGGAGGCGGGCCCTACGAGCAGTACTTC
size: .; D: .; V: TRBV18; J: TRBJ2-7; length: 15; CDR3: CASSPPGRSSYEQYF; DNA: TGTGCCAGCTCACCCCCGGGACGGAGCTCCTACGAGCAGTACTTC
size: .; D: .; V: TRBV19; J: TRBJ1-1; length: 13; CDR3: CASSMRRGDDAFF; DNA: TGTGCCAGTAGTATGCGGCGAGGGGACGACGCTTTCTTT
size: .; D: .; V: TRBV7-9; J: TRBJ2-1; length: 14; CDR3: CASSLALLVYEQFF; DNA: TGTGCCAGCAGCTTAGCCCTACTAGTTTATGAGCAGTTCTTC
size: .; D: TRBD2; V: TRBV28; J: TRBJ2-4; length: 17; CDR3: CASSPGLAELAKNIQYF; DNA: TGTGCCAGCAGTCCCGGACTAGCGGAGCTAGCCAAAAACATTCAGTACTTC
size: once; D: .; V: TRBV7-8; J: TRBJ2-2; length: 16; CDR3: CASSPSSQLNTGELFF; DNA: TGTGCCAGCAGCCCCAGTTCCCAATTAAACACCGGGGAGCTGTTTTTT
size: .; D: .; V: TRBV7-3; J: TRBJ2-2; length: 14; CDR3: CASSLTGRAGELFF; DNA: TGTGCCAGCAGCTTAACTGGACGGGCCGGGGAGCTGTTTTTT
size: few; D: .; V: TRBV4-1; J: TRBJ1-4; length: 16; CDR3: CASSQEGTGLNEKLFF; DNA: TGCGCCAGCAGCCAAGAGGGAACAGGGTTGAATGAAAAACTGTTTTTT
size: .; D: .; V: TRBV4-1; J: TRBJ1-6; length: 16; CDR3: CASSQDYGVRNSPLHF; DNA: TGCGCCAGCAGCCAAGATTACGGGGTGAGGAATTCACCCCTCCACTTT
size: .; D: .; V: TRBV6-5; J: TRBJ2-1; length: 14; CDR3: CASSPRWRDNEQFF; DNA: TGTGCCAGCAGTCCCCGGTGGAGGGACAATGAGCAGTTCTTC
size: .; D: TRBD1; V: TRBV6-5; J: TRBJ1-1; length: 15; CDR3: CASSSLDRRSTEAFF; DNA: TGTGCCAGCAGTTCCTTGGACAGGAGGAGCACTGAAGCTTTCTTT